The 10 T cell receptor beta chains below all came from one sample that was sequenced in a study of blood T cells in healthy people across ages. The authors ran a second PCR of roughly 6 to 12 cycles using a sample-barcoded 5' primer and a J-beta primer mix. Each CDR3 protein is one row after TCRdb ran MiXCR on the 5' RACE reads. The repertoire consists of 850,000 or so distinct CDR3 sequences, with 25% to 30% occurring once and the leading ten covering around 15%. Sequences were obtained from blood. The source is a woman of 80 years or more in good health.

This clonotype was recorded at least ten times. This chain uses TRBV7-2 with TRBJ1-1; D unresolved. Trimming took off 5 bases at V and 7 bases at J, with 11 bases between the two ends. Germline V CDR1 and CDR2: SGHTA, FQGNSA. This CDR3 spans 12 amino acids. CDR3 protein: CASSTKAHEAFF. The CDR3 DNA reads TGTGCCAGCAGCACCAAAGCCCATGAAGCTTTCTTT.

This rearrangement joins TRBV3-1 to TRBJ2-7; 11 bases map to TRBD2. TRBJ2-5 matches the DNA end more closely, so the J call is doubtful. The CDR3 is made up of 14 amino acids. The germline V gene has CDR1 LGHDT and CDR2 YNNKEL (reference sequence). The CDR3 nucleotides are TGTGCCAGCAGCGTCTCTAGCGGGAGGGAGACCCAGTACTTC. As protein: CASSVSSGRETQYF.

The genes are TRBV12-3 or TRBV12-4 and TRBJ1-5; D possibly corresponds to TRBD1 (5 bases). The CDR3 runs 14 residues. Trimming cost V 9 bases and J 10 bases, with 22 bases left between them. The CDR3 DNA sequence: TGTGCCAGTAGGGGACCGGCGGAACTGAACCCCCAGCATTTT. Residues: CASRGPAELNPQHF.

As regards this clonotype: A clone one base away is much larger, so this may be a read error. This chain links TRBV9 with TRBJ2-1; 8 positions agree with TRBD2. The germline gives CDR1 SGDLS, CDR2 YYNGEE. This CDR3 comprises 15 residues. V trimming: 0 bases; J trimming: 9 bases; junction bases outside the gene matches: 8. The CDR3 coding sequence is TGTGCCAGCAGCGTAGCAGGCGGGGGGCGTAGTGAGCAGTTCTTC. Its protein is CASSVAGGGRSEQFF.

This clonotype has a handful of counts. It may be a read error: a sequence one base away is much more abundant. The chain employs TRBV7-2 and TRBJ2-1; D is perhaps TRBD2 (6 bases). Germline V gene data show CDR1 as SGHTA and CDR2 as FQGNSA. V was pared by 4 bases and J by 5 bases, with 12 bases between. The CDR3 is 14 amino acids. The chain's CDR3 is CASSCRWTNNEQFF. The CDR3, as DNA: TGTGCCAGCAGCTGTCGGTGGACTAACAATGAGCAGTTCTTC.

CDR3 region: CASSTMSVNTEAFF. In DNA, the CDR3 is TGTGCCAGCTCGACGATGAGCGTGAACACTGAAGCTTTCTTT. The rearrangement uses TRBV27 and TRBJ1-1; D is ambiguous. This CDR3 region has 14 residues. V shed 8 bases and J shed 0 bases, with 13 bases lying between them. CDR1 and CDR2 from the germline V gene are MNHEY and SMNVEV (reference sequence).

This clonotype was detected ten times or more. The CDR3 here is CASSRLGQGANEQFF. CDR3 sequence (DNA): TGTGCCAGCAGCCGTCTCGGACAGGGGGCTAATGAGCAGTTCTTC. The chain carries TRBV4-2 and TRBJ2-1; 11 bases line up with TRBD1. Germline-derived CDR1 and CDR2 are LGHNA and YNFKEQ. The V and J ends lost 4 bases and 7 bases, in that order; junction bases with no gene match: 6. The CDR3 has 15 amino acids.

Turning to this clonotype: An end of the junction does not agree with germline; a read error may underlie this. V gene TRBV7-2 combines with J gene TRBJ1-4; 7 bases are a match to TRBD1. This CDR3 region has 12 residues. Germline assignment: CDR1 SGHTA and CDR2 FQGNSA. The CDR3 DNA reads TGTGCCGGCAGGGGGGGCGGTGAAAAACTGTTTTTT. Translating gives CAGRGGGEKLFF.

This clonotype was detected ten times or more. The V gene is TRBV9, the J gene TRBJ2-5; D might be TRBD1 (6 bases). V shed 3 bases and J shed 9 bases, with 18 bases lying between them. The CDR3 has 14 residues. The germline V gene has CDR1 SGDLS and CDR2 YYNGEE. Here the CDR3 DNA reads TGTGCCAGCAGCGGAAGGGACATCACGGAGGCCCAGTACTTC. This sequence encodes CASSGRDITEAQYF. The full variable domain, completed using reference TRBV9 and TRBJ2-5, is DSGVTQTPKHLITATGQRVTLRCSPRSGDLSVYWYQQSLDQGLQFLIQYYNGEERAKGNILERFSAQQFPDLHSELNLSSLELGDSALYFCASSGRDITEAQYFGPGTRLLVL.

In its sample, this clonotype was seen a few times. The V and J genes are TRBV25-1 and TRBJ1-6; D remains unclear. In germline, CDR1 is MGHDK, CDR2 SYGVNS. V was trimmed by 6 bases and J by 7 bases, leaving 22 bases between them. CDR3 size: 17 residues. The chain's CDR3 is CASSPGSRGITNSPLHF. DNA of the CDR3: TGTGCCAGCAGCCCCGGGAGTCGGGGAATAACGAATTCACCCCTCCACTTT. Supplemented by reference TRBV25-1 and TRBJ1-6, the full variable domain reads EADIYQTPRYLVIGTGKKITLECSQTMGHDKMYWYQQDPGMELHLIHYSYGVNSTEKGDLSSESTVSRIRTEHFPLTLESARPSHTSQYLCASSPGSRGITNSPLHFGNGTRLTVT.